This paragraph reports one T cell receptor (beta chain). The antigen remains undetermined. This entry is derived from a study of response to subunit inactivated influenza vaccine. Points from the study as a whole: After each seasonal influenza vaccination, few new T cells are recruited, the authors suggested.

Via MiXCR, TCRdb re-called the RT-PCR reads, giving one row per CDR3 protein. The sample includes 550,000 to 800,000 distinct CDR3 sequences, 15% to 17% of them seen just once. The sequences come from PBMCs from blood, collected 11 to 12 days after vaccination. The receptor was isolated from a man in his forties or fifties who received an inactivated influenza vaccine.

The CDR3 coding sequence is TGTGCCATCAGTGAGTCGGTTGACGTAAACAATGAGCAGTTCTTC. Protein sequence: CAISESVDVNNEQFF. The chain couples TRBV10-3 to TRBJ2-1, with D uncertain. The CDR3 covers 15 residues. Germline-derived CDR1 and CDR2 are ENHRY and SYGVKD. The V end was cut by 0 bases, the J end by 5 bases, with 11 bases between.